This T cell receptor beta chain appears in the sequencing data of a study of identical twins. Regarding the study as a whole: Cross-sectional statistical analysis was relied on for the conclusions, without the same donors being followed.

TCRdb re-called the 5' RACE reads through MiXCR, storing one row per CDR3 protein. The sample contains 1.5 million to 2 million distinct CDR3 sequences, 32% of which appear only once. Germline CDR1 DFQATT, CDR2 SNEGSKA (reference sequence). V dropped 4 bases and J dropped 6 bases, with 6 bases sitting between them. There are 11 residues in the CDR3. As regards this clonotype: Its antigen is as yet unknown.

Sequenced material: cord blood. The gene calls are TRBV20-1 and TRBJ1-4; D not resolved. This sequence was found in a newborn girl in good health. The CDR3 DNA is TGCAGTGCTACTGGGGATGAAAAACTGTTTTTT. Its translation is CSATGDEKLFF.